These T cell receptor beta chains were read from a single sample in a study of shared clonotypes between healthy human individuals. Assay used: immunoSEQ multiplex PCR; TCRdb lists only in-frame clones, some missing. The table shows some 2,500,000 clones, with 85% to 95% occurring only once. Sequenced sample: naive CD4+ T cells from PBMCs. The receptors were gathered from a man aged 18 to 29 in good health. Some clones in this sample may be carry-over from other donors' samples. Each CDR3 is given with its conserved first and last residue. Each record gives: V gene, D gene, clone size, J gene, CDR3 protein, CDR3 DNA. D genes are given only for firm matches. Clone size is stated in some rows and not others, as once, few, many or a class when expanded.

V gene: TRBV19; D gene: TRBD2; clone size: .; J gene: TRBJ2-2; CDR3 protein: CASSAGLAGGSGELFF; CDR3 DNA: TGTGCCAGTAGTGCCGGACTAGCGGGAGGTTCTGGGGAGCTGTTTTTT
V gene: TRBV18; D gene: .; clone size: .; J gene: TRBJ2-5; CDR3 protein: CASSPQGGPETQYF; CDR3 DNA: TGTGCCAGCTCACCACAGGGAGGCCCCGAGACCCAGTACTTC
V gene: TRBV7-9; D gene: TRBD1; clone size: once; J gene: TRBJ1-3; CDR3 protein: CASSRQGLSGNTIYF; CDR3 DNA: TGTGCCAGCAGCCGACAGGGCCTCTCTGGAAACACCATATATTTT
V gene: TRBV5-6; D gene: .; clone size: .; J gene: TRBJ1-6; CDR3 protein: CASSFRAISYNSPLHF; CDR3 DNA: TGTGCCAGCAGCTTCAGGGCCATCTCCTATAATTCACCCCTCCACTTT
V gene: TRBV7-2; D gene: .; clone size: once; J gene: TRBJ1-1; CDR3 protein: CASSWKNTEAFF; CDR3 DNA: TGTGCCAGCAGCTGGAAGAACACTGAAGCTTTCTTT
V gene: TRBV5-1; D gene: .; clone size: .; J gene: TRBJ1-4; CDR3 protein: CASSLGGPNEKLFF; CDR3 DNA: TGCGCCAGCAGCTTAGGGGGGCCTAATGAAAAACTGTTTTTT
V gene: TRBV7-3; D gene: .; clone size: .; J gene: TRBJ1-4; CDR3 protein: CASSRVATNEKLFF; CDR3 DNA: TGTGCCAGCAGCCGGGTAGCAACTAATGAAAAACTGTTTTTT
V gene: TRBV4-3; D gene: .; clone size: once; J gene: TRBJ1-2; CDR3 protein: CASSQAGQGYGYTF; CDR3 DNA: TGCGCCAGCAGCCAAGCGGGACAAGGTTATGGCTACACCTTC
V gene: TRBV7-2; D gene: TRBD2; clone size: .; J gene: TRBJ2-5; CDR3 protein: CATAGLAGVWQETQYF; CDR3 DNA: TGTGCCACCGCGGGACTAGCGGGAGTTTGGCAAGAGACCCAGTACTTC
V gene: TRBV11-3; D gene: TRBD1; clone size: .; J gene: TRBJ2-1; CDR3 protein: CASSSMDRGNNEQFF; CDR3 DNA: TGTGCCAGCAGCTCTATGGACAGGGGAAACAATGAGCAGTTCTTC
V gene: TRBV5-1; D gene: .; clone size: .; J gene: TRBJ1-3; CDR3 protein: CASSQQGIGNTIYF; CDR3 DNA: TGCGCCAGCAGCCAACAGGGTATCGGAAACACCATATATTTT
V gene: TRBV5-6; D gene: TRBD1; clone size: .; J gene: TRBJ2-5; CDR3 protein: CASSLTGAETQYF; CDR3 DNA: TGTGCCAGCAGCTTAACAGGGGCAGAGACCCAGTACTTC
V gene: TRBV7-9; D gene: .; clone size: .; J gene: TRBJ2-3; CDR3 protein: CASTPLSARGSTDTQYF; CDR3 DNA: TGTGCCAGCACCCCTCTCTCGGCCCGAGGGAGCACAGATACGCAGTATTTT
V gene: TRBV15; D gene: .; clone size: once; J gene: TRBJ2-1; CDR3 protein: CATSRVSRGNEQFF; CDR3 DNA: TGTGCCACCAGCAGAGTGTCCAGAGGGAATGAGCAGTTCTTC
V gene: TRBV5-1; D gene: TRBD1; clone size: .; J gene: TRBJ2-3; CDR3 protein: CASSLTGGSTDTQYF; CDR3 DNA: TGCGCCAGCAGCTTAACAGGGGGCAGCACAGATACGCAGTATTTT
V gene: TRBV28; D gene: TRBD2; clone size: .; J gene: TRBJ2-7; CDR3 protein: CASSPTGSGRRYEQYF; CDR3 DNA: TGTGCCAGCAGCCCCACCGGCAGCGGGAGAAGATACGAGCAGTACTTC
V gene: TRBV11-2; D gene: .; clone size: .; J gene: TRBJ2-1; CDR3 protein: CASSIGYNEQFF; CDR3 DNA: TGTGCCAGCAGCATTGGTTACAATGAGCAGTTCTTC
V gene: TRBV6-1; D gene: .; clone size: .; J gene: TRBJ1-1; CDR3 protein: CASSEGSTNTEAFF; CDR3 DNA: TGTGCCAGCAGTGAAGGCAGCACTAACACTGAAGCTTTCTTT
V gene: TRBV7-3; D gene: .; clone size: .; J gene: TRBJ1-1; CDR3 protein: CASSRDWNTEAFF; CDR3 DNA: TGTGCCAGCAGCCGAGACTGGAACACTGAAGCTTTCTTT
V gene: TRBV21-1; D gene: .; clone size: .; J gene: TRBJ1-3; CDR3 protein: CASSKAGVTDSGNTIYF; CDR3 DNA: TGTGCCAGCAGCAAAGCGGGGGTCACGGATTCTGGAAACACCATATATTTT
V gene: TRBV19; D gene: TRBD2; clone size: .; J gene: TRBJ2-7; CDR3 protein: CASSPGLASRYEQYF; CDR3 DNA: TGTGCCAGTAGTCCCGGACTAGCAAGCCGCTACGAGCAGTACTTC
V gene: TRBV7-3; D gene: .; clone size: .; J gene: TRBJ2-2; CDR3 protein: CASSVGAARAGELFF; CDR3 DNA: TGTGCCAGCAGCGTGGGGGCTGCCAGAGCCGGGGAGCTGTTTTTT
V gene: TRBV9; D gene: .; clone size: .; J gene: TRBJ2-1; CDR3 protein: CASSVGAPAVFYNEQFF; CDR3 DNA: TGTGCCAGCAGCGTAGGAGCCCCAGCGGTATTCTACAATGAGCAGTTCTTC
V gene: TRBV5-1; D gene: TRBD2; clone size: once; J gene: TRBJ2-1; CDR3 protein: CASSRLAGTYNEQFF; CDR3 DNA: TGCGCCAGCAGCCGGCTAGCGGGAACTTACAATGAGCAGTTCTTC
V gene: TRBV23-1; D gene: TRBD1; clone size: .; J gene: TRBJ1-4; CDR3 protein: CASSRTGRANEKLFF; CDR3 DNA: TGCGCCAGCAGTCGGACAGGTCGGGCTAATGAAAAACTGTTTTTT
V gene: TRBV25-1; D gene: TRBD1; clone size: .; J gene: TRBJ1-2; CDR3 protein: CASSDPSLPGGNYGYTF; CDR3 DNA: TGTGCCAGCAGTGATCCCTCGTTGCCAGGGGGTAACTATGGCTACACCTTC
V gene: TRBV7-2; D gene: TRBD1; clone size: .; J gene: TRBJ2-1; CDR3 protein: CASSWDRGIYNEQFF; CDR3 DNA: TGTGCCAGCAGCTGGGACAGGGGGATTTACAATGAGCAGTTCTTC
V gene: TRBV5-1; D gene: TRBD1; clone size: .; J gene: TRBJ2-3; CDR3 protein: CASSPRTGGVSDTQYF; CDR3 DNA: TGCGCCAGCAGCCCCCGGACAGGGGGGGTTTCAGATACGCAGTATTTT
V gene: TRBV6-5; D gene: .; clone size: .; J gene: TRBJ1-2; CDR3 protein: CASRPGRANYGYTF; CDR3 DNA: TGTGCCAGCAGACCGGGGCGAGCTAACTATGGCTACACCTTC
V gene: TRBV4-3; D gene: TRBD1; clone size: once; J gene: TRBJ2-3; CDR3 protein: CASSRTTGMIGTDTQYF; CDR3 DNA: TGCGCCAGCAGCAGGACGACAGGGATGATCGGCACAGATACGCAGTATTTT
V gene: TRBV15; D gene: .; clone size: .; J gene: TRBJ1-5; CDR3 protein: CATSRTQDQPQHF; CDR3 DNA: TGTGCCACCAGCAGAACCCAGGATCAGCCCCAGCATTTT
V gene: TRBV10-2; D gene: TRBD1; clone size: .; J gene: TRBJ2-6; CDR3 protein: CASNPTGAGANVLTF; CDR3 DNA: TGCGCCAGCAACCCCACAGGGGCTGGGGCCAACGTCCTGACTTTC
V gene: TRBV7-2; D gene: TRBD1; clone size: .; J gene: TRBJ1-2; CDR3 protein: CASSQGQLNYGYTF; CDR3 DNA: TGTGCCAGCAGCCAGGGACAGCTCAACTATGGCTACACCTTC